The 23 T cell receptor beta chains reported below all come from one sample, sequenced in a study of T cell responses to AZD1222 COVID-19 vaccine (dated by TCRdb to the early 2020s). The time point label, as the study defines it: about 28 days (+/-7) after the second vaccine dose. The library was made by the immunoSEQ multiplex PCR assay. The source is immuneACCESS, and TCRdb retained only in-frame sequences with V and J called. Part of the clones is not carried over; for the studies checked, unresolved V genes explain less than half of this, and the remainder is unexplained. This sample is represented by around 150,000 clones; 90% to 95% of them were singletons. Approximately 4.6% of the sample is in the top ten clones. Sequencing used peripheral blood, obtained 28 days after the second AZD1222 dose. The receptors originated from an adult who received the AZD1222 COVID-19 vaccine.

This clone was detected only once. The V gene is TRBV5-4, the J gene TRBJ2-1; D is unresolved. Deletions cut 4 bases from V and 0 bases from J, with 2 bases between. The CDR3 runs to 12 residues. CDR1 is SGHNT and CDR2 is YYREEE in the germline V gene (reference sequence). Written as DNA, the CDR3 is TGTGCCAGCAGCCCCTCCTACAATGAGCAGTTCTTC. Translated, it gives CASSPSYNEQFF.

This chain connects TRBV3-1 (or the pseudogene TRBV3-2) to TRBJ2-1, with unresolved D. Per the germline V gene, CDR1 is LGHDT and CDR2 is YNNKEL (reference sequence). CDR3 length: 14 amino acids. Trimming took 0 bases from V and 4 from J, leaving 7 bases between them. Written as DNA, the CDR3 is TGTGCCAGCAGCCAAGAGCGTCTGTACAATGAGCAGTTCTTC. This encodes CASSQERLYNEQFF.

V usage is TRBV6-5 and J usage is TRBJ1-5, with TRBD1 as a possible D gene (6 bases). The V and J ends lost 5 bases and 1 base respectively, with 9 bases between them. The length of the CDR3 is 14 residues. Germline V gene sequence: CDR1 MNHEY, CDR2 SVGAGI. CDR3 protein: CASSPDRSNQPQHF. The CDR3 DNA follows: TGTGCCAGCAGTCCCGACAGGAGCAATCAGCCCCAGCATTTT.

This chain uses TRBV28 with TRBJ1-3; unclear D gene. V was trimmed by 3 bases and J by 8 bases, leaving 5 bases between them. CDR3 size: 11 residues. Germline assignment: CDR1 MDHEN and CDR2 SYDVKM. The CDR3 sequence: CASSFWDTIYF. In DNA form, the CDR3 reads TGTGCCAGCAGTTTCTGGGACACCATATATTTT.

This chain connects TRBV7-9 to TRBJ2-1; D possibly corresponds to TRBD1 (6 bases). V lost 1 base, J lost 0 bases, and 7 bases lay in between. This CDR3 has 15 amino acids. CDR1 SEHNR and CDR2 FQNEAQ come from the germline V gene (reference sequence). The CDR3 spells CASSLGTDSYNEQFF. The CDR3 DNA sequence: TGTGCCAGCAGCTTAGGGACAGACTCCTACAATGAGCAGTTCTTC.

In nucleotides, the CDR3 is TGTGCCAGCAGCCCCAGGGCGGGGGGCGAGACTGAAGCTTTCTTT. Encoded protein: CASSPRAGGETEAFF. The V and J genes are TRBV9 and TRBJ1-1, with D possibly TRBD1 on 6 matching bases. The CDR3 is 15 amino acids. Trimming cost V 4 bases and J 5 bases, with 18 bases left between them. Germline CDR1 reads SGDLS; CDR2 reads YYNGEE.

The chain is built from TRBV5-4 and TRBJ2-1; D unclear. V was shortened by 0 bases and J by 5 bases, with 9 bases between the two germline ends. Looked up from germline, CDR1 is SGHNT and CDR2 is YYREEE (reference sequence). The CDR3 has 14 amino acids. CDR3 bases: TGTGCCAGCAGCTTGGAGCAGATGCACAATGAGCAGTTCTTC. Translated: CASSLEQMHNEQFF.

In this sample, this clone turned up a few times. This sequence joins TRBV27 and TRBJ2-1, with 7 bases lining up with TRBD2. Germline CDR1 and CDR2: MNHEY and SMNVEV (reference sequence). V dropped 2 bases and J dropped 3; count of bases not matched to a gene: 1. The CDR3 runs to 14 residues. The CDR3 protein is CASSLGTNYNEQFF. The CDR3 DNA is TGTGCCAGCAGTTTAGGGACTAACTACAATGAGCAGTTCTTC.

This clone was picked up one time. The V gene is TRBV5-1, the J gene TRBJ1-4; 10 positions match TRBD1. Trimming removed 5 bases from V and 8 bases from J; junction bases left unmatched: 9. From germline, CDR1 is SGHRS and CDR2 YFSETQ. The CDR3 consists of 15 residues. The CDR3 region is CASRSGGTGVEKLFF. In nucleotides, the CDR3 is TGCGCCAGCAGGTCAGGCGGGACAGGGGTAGAAAAACTGTTTTTT.

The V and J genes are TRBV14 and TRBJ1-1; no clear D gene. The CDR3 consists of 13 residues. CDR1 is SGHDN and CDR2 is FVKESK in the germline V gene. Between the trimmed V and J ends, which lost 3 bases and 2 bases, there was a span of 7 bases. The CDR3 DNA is TGTGCCAGCAGCCAGGCTATAAACACTGAAGCTTTCTTT. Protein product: CASSQAINTEAFF.

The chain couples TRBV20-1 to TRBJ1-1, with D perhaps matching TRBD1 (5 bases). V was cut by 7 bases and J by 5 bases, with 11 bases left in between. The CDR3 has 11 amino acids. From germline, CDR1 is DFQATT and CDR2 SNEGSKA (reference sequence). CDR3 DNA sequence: TGCAGTGTTAAGGGGATGACTGAAGCTTTCTTT. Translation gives CSVKGMTEAFF.

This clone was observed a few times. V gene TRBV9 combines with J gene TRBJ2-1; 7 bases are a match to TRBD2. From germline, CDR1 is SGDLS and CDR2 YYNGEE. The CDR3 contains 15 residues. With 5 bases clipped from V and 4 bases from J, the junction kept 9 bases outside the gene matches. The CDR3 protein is CASRRGSDPYNEQFF. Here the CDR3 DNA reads TGTGCCAGCAGGCGGGGGTCGGATCCTTACAATGAGCAGTTCTTC.

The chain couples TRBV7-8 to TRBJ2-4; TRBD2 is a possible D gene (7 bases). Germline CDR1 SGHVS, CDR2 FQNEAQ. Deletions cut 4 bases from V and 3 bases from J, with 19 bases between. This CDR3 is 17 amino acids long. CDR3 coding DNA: TGTGCCAGCAGCTCCAGGAGGGAGGGGGTGGTCAAAAACATTCAGTACTTC. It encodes CASSSRREGVVKNIQYF.

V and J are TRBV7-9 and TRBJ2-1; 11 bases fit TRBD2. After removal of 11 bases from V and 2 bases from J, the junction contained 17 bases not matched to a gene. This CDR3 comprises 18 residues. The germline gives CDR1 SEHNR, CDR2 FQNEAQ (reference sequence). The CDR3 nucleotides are TGTGCCGAAAACTCAATAGCGGGAGGGCCCCCGCCCTACAATGAGCAGTTCTTC. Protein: CAENSIAGGPPPYNEQFF.

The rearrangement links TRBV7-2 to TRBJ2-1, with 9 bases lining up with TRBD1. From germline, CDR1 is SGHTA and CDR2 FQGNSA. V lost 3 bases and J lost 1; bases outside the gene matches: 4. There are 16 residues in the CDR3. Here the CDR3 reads CASSFTGQGSYNEQFF. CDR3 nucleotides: TGTGCCAGCAGCTTTACGGGACAGGGATCCTACAATGAGCAGTTCTTC.

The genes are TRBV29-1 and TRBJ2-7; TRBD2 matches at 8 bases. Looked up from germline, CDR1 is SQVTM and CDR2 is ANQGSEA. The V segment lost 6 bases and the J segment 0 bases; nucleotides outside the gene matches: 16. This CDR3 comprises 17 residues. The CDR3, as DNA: TGCAGCGTCGAGGGACTAGTTCGGGGGGAGAGCTCCTACGAGCAGTACTTC. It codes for CSVEGLVRGESSYEQYF.

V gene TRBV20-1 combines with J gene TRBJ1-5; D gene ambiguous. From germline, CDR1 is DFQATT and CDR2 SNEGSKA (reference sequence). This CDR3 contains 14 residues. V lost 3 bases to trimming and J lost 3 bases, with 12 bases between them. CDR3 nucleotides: TGCAGTGCTAGTGGTGCATCTTTCAATCAGCCCCAGCATTTT. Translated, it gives CSASGASFNQPQHF.

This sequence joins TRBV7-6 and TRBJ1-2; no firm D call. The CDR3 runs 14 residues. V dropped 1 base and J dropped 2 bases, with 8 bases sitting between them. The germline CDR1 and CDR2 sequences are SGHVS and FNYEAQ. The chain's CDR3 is CASSLGQTNYGYTF. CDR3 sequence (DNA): TGTGCCAGCAGCTTAGGGCAGACGAACTATGGCTACACCTTC.

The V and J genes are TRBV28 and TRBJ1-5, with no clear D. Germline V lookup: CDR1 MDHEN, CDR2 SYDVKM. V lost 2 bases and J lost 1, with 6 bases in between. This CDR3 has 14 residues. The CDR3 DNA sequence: TGTGCCAGCAGTTTAGGAGGGAGCAATCAGCCCCAGCATTTT. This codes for CASSLGGSNQPQHF.

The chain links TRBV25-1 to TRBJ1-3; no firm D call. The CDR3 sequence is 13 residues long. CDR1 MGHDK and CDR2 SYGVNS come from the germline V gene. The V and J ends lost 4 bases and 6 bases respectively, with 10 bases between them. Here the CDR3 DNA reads TGTGCCAGCAGTGGTCAAGGCCCAAACACCATATATTTT. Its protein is CASSGQGPNTIYF. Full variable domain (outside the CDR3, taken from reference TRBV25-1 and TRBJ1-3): EADIYQTPRYLVIGTGKKITLECSQTMGHDKMYWYQQDPGMELHLIHYSYGVNSTEKGDLSSESTVSRIRTEHFPLTLESARPSHTSQYLCASSGQGPNTIYFGEGSWLTVV.

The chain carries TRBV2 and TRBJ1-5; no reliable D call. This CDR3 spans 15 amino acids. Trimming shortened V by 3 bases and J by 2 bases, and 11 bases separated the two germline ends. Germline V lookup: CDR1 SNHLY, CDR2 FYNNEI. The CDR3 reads CASSDEQYGNQPQHF. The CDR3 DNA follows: TGTGCCAGCAGTGATGAGCAATATGGCAATCAGCCCCAGCATTTT.

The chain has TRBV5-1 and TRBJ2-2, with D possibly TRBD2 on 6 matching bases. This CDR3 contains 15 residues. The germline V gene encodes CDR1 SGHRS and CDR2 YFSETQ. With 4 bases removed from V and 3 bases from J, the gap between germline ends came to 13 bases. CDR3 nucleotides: TGCGCCAGCAGCAACCGGGACTCCTACACCGGGGAGCTGTTTTTT. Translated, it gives CASSNRDSYTGELFF.

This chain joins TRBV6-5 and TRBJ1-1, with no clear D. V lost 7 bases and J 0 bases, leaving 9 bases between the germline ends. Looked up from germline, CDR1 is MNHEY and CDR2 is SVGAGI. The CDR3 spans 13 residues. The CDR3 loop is CASTPRLNTEAFF. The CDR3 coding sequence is TGTGCCAGCACGCCACGACTGAACACTGAAGCTTTCTTT.